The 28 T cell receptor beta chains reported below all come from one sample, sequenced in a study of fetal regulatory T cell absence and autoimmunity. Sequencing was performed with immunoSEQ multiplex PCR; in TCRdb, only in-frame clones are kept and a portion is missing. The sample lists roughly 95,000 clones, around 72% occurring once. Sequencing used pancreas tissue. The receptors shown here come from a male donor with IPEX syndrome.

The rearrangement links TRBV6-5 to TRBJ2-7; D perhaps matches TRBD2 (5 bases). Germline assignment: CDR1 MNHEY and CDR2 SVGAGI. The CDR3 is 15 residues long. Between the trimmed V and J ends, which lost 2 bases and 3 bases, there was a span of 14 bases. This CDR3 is CASSYQAGLGYEQYF. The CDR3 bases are TGTGCCAGCAGTTACCAGGCTGGACTTGGCTACGAGCAGTACTTC.

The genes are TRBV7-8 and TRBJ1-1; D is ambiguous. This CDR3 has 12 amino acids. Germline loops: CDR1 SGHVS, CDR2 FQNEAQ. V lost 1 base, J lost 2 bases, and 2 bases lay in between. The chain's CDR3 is CASSLDNTEAFF. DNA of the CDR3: TGTGCCAGCAGCTTAGACAACACTGAAGCTTTCTTT.

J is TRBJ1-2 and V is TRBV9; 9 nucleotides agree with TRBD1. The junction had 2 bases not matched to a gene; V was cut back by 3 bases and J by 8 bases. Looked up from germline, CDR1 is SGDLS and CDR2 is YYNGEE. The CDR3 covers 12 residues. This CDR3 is CASSDRGRGYTF. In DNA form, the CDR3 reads TGTGCCAGCAGCGACAGGGGGCGCGGCTACACCTTC.

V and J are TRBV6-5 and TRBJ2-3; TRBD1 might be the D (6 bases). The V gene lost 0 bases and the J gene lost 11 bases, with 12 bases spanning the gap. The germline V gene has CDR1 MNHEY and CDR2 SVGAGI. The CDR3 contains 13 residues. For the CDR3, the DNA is TGTGCCAGCAGTTACTCGAACAGGGTCGGGCAGTATTTT. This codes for CASSYSNRVGQYF.

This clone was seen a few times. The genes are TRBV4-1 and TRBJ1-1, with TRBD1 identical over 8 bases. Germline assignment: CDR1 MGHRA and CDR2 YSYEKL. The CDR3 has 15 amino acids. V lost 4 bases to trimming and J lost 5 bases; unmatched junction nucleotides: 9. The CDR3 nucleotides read TGCGCCAGCAGCCGCCGACAGGGGAAGGGAACTGAAGCTTTCTTT. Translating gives CASSRRQGKGTEAFF.

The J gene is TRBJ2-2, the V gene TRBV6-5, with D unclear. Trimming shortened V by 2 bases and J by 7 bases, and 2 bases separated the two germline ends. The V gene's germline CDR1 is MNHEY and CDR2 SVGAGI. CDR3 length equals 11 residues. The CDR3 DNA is TGTGCCAGCAGTTACGTCGGGGAGCTGTTTTTT. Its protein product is CASSYVGELFF.

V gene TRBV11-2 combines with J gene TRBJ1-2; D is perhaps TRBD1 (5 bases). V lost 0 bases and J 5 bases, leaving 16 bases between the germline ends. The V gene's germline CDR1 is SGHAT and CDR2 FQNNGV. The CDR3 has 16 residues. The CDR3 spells CASSLDRPGPFYGYTF. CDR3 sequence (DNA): TGTGCCAGCAGCTTAGATCGGCCAGGGCCCTTTTATGGCTACACCTTC.

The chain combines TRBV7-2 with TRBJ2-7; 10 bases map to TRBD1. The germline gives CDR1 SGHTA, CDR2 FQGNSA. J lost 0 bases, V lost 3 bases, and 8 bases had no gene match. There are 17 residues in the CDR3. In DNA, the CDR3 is TGTGCCAGCAGCTTTCCGGGACAGGGGACTCCCTCCTACGAGCAGTACTTC. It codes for CASSFPGQGTPSYEQYF.

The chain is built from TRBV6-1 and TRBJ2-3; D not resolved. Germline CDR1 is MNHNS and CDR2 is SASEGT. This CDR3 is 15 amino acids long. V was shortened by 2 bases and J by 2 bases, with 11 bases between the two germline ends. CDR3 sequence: CASSEMTGPTDTQYF. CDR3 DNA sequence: TGTGCCAGCAGTGAAATGACGGGCCCCACAGATACGCAGTATTTT.

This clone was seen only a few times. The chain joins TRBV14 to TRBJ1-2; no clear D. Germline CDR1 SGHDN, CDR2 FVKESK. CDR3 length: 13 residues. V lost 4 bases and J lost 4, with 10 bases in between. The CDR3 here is CASSPEIGYGYTF. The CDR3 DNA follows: TGTGCCAGCAGCCCTGAGATAGGCTATGGCTACACCTTC.

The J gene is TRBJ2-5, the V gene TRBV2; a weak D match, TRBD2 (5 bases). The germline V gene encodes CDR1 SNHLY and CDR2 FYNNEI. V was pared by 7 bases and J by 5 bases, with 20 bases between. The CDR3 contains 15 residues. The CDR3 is CASIILEEVGETQYF. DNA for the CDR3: TGTGCCAGCATTATATTGGAGGAGGTTGGCGAGACCCAGTACTTC.

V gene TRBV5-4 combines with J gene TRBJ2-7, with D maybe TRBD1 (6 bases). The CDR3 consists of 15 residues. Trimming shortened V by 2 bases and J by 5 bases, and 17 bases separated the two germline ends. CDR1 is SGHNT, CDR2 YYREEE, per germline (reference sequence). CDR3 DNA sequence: TGTGCCAGCAGCTTAGACTCAGCCACAGGGAACGAGCAGTACTTC. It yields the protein CASSLDSATGNEQYF.

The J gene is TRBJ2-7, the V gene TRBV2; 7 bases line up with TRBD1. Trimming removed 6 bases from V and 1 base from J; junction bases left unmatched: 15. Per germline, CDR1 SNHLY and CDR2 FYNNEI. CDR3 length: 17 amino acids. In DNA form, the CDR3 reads TGTGCCAGCAGCGTGGGATTTACAGGGGCCGAGTCCTACGAGCAGTACTTC. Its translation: CASSVGFTGAESYEQYF.

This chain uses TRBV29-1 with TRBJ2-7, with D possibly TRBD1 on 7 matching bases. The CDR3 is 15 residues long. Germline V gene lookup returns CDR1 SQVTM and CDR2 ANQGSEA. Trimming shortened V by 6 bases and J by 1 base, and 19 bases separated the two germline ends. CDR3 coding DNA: TGCAGCGTCGTAGGGCAGGGGGGAAGTTCCTACGAGCAGTACTTC. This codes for CSVVGQGGSSYEQYF.

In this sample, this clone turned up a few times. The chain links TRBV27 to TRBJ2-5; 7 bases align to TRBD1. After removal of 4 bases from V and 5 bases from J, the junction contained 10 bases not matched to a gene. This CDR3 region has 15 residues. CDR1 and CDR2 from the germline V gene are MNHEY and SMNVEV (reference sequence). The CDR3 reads CASSSYEDRSETQYF. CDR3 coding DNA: TGTGCCAGCAGTTCGTATGAGGACAGGTCCGAGACCCAGTACTTC.

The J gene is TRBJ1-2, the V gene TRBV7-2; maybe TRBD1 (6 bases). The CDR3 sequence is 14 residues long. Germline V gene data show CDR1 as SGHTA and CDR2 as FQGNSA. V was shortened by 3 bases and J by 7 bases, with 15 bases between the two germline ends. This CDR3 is CASSLGRQVFGYTF. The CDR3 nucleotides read TGTGCCAGCAGCTTGGGGCGACAGGTGTTTGGCTACACCTTC. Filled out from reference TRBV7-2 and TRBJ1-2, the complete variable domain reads GAGVSQSPSNKVTEKGKDVELRCDPISGHTALYWYRQSLGQGLEFLIYFQGNSAPDKSGLPSDRFSAERTGGSVSTLTIQRTQQEDSAVYLCASSLGRQVFGYTFGSGTRLTVV.

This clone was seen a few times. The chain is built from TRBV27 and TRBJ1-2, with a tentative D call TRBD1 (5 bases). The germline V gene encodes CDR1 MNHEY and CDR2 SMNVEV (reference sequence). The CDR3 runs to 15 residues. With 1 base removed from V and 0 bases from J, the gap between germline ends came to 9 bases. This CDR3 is CASSLWPGTNYGYTF. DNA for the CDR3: TGTGCCAGCAGTTTATGGCCAGGGACTAACTATGGCTACACCTTC.

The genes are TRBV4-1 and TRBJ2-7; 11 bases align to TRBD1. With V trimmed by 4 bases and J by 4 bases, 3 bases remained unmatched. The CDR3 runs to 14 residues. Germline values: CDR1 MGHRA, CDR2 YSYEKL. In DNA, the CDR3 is TGCGCCAGCAGCCCGGGACAGGGGGGTTACGAGCAGTACTTC. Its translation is CASSPGQGGYEQYF.

This chain's CDR3 is CASSLGGLAGETQYF. The CDR3 nucleotides read TGTGCCAGCAGCTTGGGGGGACTAGCGGGAGAGACCCAGTACTTC. V usage is TRBV5-4 and J usage is TRBJ2-5; 12 nucleotides align to TRBD2. Germline loops: CDR1 SGHNT, CDR2 YYREEE (reference sequence). There are 15 residues in the CDR3. The V and J ends lost 0 bases and 4 bases, in that order; junction bases with no gene match: 1. The full variable domain, rest sourced from reference TRBV5-4 and TRBJ2-5, is ETGVTQSPTHLIKTRGQQVTLRCSSQSGHNTVSWYQQALGQGPQFIFQYYREEENGRGNFPPRFSGLQFPNYSSELNVNALELDDSALYLCASSLGGLAGETQYFGPGTRLLVL.

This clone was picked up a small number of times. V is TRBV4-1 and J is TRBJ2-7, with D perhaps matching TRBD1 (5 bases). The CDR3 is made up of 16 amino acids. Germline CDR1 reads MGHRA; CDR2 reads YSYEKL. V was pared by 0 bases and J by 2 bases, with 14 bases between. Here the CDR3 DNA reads TGCGCCAGCAGCCAAGAGGGAATGACAGCCACCTACGAGCAGTACTTC. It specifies CASSQEGMTATYEQYF.

The CDR3: CASSAQGQETQYF. CDR3 bases: TGTGCCAGTAGTGCCCAGGGTCAAGAGACCCAGTACTTC. V and J are TRBV19 and TRBJ2-5; weak D call: TRBD1 (5 bases). This CDR3 spans 13 amino acids. CDR1 LNHDA and CDR2 SQIVND come from the germline V gene (reference sequence). Trimming took off 5 bases at V and 2 bases at J, with 9 bases between the two ends.

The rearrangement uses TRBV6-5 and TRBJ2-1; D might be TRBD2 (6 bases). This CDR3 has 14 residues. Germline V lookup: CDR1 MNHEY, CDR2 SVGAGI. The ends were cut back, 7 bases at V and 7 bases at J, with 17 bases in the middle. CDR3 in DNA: TGTGCCAGCACCCTATCGGGGGTAGGGAATGAGCAGTTCTTC. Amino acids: CASTLSGVGNEQFF.

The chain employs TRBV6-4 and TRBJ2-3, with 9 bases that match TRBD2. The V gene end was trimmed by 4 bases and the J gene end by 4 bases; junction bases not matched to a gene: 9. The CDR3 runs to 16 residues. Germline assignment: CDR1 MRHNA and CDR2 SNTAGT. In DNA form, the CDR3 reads TGTGCCAGCAGTGGCCTTAGCGGGAGCGCCCCAGATACGCAGTATTTT. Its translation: CASSGLSGSAPDTQYF.

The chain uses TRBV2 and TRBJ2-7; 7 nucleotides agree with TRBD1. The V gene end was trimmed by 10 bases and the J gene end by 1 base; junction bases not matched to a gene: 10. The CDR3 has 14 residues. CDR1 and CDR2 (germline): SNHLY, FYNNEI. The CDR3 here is CATLQDRRSYEQYF. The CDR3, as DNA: TGTGCCACCCTACAGGACAGGCGTTCCTACGAGCAGTACTTC.

This CDR3 is CASSESEAGRGDYGYTF. The CDR3, as DNA: TGTGCCAGCAGTGAATCCGAAGCCGGCCGGGGGGACTATGGCTACACCTTC. The chain links TRBV6-1 to TRBJ1-2; D is perhaps TRBD1 (5 bases). The V and J ends lost 2 bases and 3 bases respectively, with 19 bases between them. CDR3 size: 17 residues. Germline-derived CDR1 and CDR2 are MNHNS and SASEGT.

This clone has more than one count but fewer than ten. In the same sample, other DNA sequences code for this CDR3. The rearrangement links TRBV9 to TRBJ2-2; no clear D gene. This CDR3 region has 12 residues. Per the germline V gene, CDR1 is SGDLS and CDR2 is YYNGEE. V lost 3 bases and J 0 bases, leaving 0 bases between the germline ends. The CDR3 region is CASSANTGELFF. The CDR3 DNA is TGTGCCAGCAGCGCGAACACCGGGGAGCTGTTTTTT.

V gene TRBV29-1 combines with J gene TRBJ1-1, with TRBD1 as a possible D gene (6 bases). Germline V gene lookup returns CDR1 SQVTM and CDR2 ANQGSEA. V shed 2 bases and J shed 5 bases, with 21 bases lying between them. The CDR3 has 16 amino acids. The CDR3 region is CSVEKVAGVEVTEAFF. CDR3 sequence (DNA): TGCAGCGTTGAAAAAGTGGCAGGGGTGGAGGTTACTGAAGCTTTCTTT.

CDR3 sequence: CASSVQGWEKLFF. The CDR3 DNA sequence: TGTGCCAGCAGTGTCCAGGGGTGGGAAAAACTGTTTTTT. The gene calls are TRBV6-1 and TRBJ1-4; a weak D match, TRBD1 (6 bases). Germline values: CDR1 MNHNS, CDR2 SASEGT. The CDR3 totals 13 residues. The V end was cut by 4 bases, the J end by 8 bases, with 11 bases between.